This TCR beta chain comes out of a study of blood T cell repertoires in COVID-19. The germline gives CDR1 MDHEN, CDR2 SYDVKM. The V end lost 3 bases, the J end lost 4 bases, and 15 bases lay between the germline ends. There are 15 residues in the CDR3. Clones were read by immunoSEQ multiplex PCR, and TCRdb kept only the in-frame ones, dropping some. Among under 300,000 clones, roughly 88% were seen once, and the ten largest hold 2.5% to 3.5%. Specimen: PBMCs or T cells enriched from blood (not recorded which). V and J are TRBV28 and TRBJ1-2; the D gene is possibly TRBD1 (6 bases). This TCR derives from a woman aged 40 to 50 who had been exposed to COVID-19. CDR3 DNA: TGTGCCAGCAGTTTCGTGACAGGACAAACCTATGGCTACACCTTC. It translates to CASSFVTGQTYGYTF.